Listed below are T cell receptor beta chains from one sample, sequenced in a study of long-term antiretroviral therapy in people with HIV. Clones were sequenced by immunoSEQ multiplex PCR, and TCRdb holds only the in-frame ones, with some missing. Altogether 15,000 to 20,000 clones are present, around 77% being singletons, with the ten largest covering under 7.5%. The sequences come from unsorted PBMCs, collected 2.2 years after starting antiretroviral therapy. The source of these receptors is a man between 45 and 60 years old with HIV. Both conserved end residues are part of each CDR3. The D gene is left open where the match is weak. Not all rows give a size; the values are once, few, many and, for expanded clones, a class.

TRBJ2-1 TRBD1 - TRBV10-3 TGTGCCACAAAGGGACAGGCGAGCTCCTACAATGAGCAGTTCTTC CATKGQASSYNEQFF
TRBJ1-5 TRBD1 - TRBV19 TGTGCCAGTAGTAGGAGGGGGACAGGGGGACAGCCCCAGCATTTT CASSRRGTGGQPQHF
TRBJ2-3 TRBD2 - TRBV7-9 TGTGCCAGCAGCCGAGGGACTAGCGGGGTTGCAGATACGCAGTATTTT CASSRGTSGVADTQYF
TRBJ2-7 - - TRBV4-2 TGTGCCAGCAGCCAATTTAGGGGATCAGCCTACGAGCAGTACTTC CASSQFRGSAYEQYF
TRBJ2-7 - - TRBV9 TGTGCCAGCAGCGTAGGGTGGGGTAGCTCCTACGAGCAGTACTTC CASSVGWGSSYEQYF
TRBJ2-1 - - TRBV5-4 TGTGCCAGCAGCTTAGTAGGGGCCTACAATGAGCAGTTCTTC CASSLVGAYNEQFF
TRBJ2-5 - - TRBV7-8 TGTGCCAGCAGCTTATTAGCGGAGACCCAGTACTTC CASSLLAETQYF
TRBJ1-2 - - TRBV28 TGTGCCAGCAGTTTTCCGGGACGACAGGTTTATGGCTACACCTTC CASSFPGRQVYGYTF
TRBJ1-1 - - TRBV5-4 TGTGCCAGCAGCCCTGGGCCCGAAAGGAACACTGAAGCTTTCTTT CASSPGPERNTEAFF
TRBJ2-2 - - TRBV6-5 TGTGCCAGCAGTTACGGGAGGACCAAGAACACCGGGGAGCTGTTTTTT CASSYGRTKNTGELFF
TRBJ2-3 - - TRBV5-4 TGTGCCAGCGGGGATCCAAGAGGGGATACTACAGATACGCAGTATTTT CASGDPRGDTTDTQYF
TRBJ2-2 TRBD1 - TRBV19 TGTGCCAGTAGTATAGCACAGGGGTATGGGGGGGAGCTGTTTTTT CASSIAQGYGGELFF
TRBJ2-3 TRBD2 - TRBV7-3 TGTGCCAGCAGCGCCAGGGGACTAGCCACAGATACGCAGTATTTT CASSARGLATDTQYF
TRBJ2-5 TRBD1 - TRBV5-1 TGCGCCAGCAGCTCGTACAGGGGGCGCGGCGGGGAGACCCAGTACTTC CASSSYRGRGGETQYF
TRBJ1-5 - - TRBV2 TGTGCCAGCAGCGGACAGATGGGCAATCAGCCCCAGCATTTT CASSGQMGNQPQHF
TRBJ2-2 - - TRBV10-1 TGCGCCAGCAGTGAGATGGAGGAGCACACCGGGGAGCTGTTTTTT CASSEMEEHTGELFF
TRBJ1-1 - - TRBV5-4 TGTGCCAGCAGCTTCGGAGCAAAAGATAATGAAGCTTTCTTT CASSFGAKDNEAFF
TRBJ2-3 - - TRBV18 TGTGCCAGCTCACTAGACACTGATACGCAGTATTTT CASSLDTDTQYF
TRBJ2-1 TRBD2 - TRBV29-1 TGCAGCGTCGACGGACTAGCCGACAATGAGCAGTTCTTC CSVDGLADNEQFF
TRBJ2-3 - - TRBV27 TGTGCCAGCAGATGGGGACTGACTTCTAGCACAGATACGCAGTATTTT CASRWGLTSSTDTQYF
TRBJ2-7 TRBD1 - TRBV4-3 TGCGCCAGCAGCCGTGGGACAGGGTGGCCTTCAGAGCAGTACTTC CASSRGTGWPSEQYF
TRBJ2-7 TRBD2 - TRBV29-1 TGCAGCGTTAAGCGGGAGGGCCTTGGCGAGCAGTACTTC CSVKREGLGEQYF
TRBJ2-1 TRBD2 - TRBV19 TGTGCCAGTAGCCCTAGGACTAGCGGTGCCAATGAGCAGTTCTTC CASSPRTSGANEQFF
TRBJ2-1 - - TRBV12-5 TGTGCTAGTGGCCGGGACTCACCTGAGCAGTTCTTC CASGRDSPEQFF
TRBJ2-2 - - TRBV7-2 TGTGCCAGCAGGTCTCCTTCGGAGGGCACCGGGGAGCTGTTTTTT CASRSPSEGTGELFF
TRBJ2-7 TRBD2 few TRBV18 TGTGCCAGCTCACGGTCAGCGGGGGGATACGAGCAGTACTTC CASSRSAGGYEQYF
TRBJ2-7 - - TRBV18 TGTGCCAGCTCACCACCTTCAGGGTCTTCCTACGAGCAGTACTTC CASSPPSGSSYEQYF
TRBJ2-1 TRBD2 - TRBV9 TGTGCCAGCAGCGTAGTTAGCGGGGTGAACAATGAGCAGTTCTTC CASSVVSGVNNEQFF
TRBJ2-2 - - TRBV11-2 TGTGCCAGCAGCCCTCGTTTAGCCACCGGGGAGCTGTTTTTT CASSPRLATGELFF
TRBJ2-3 - - TRBV25-1 TGTGCCAGCAGGAAAGTAGATACGCAGTATTTT CASRKVDTQYF
TRBJ2-3 - - TRBV9 TGTGCCAGCAGCGTAAAAGGGTATTACACAGATACGCAGTATTTT CASSVKGYYTDTQYF
TRBJ2-5 TRBD2 once TRBV10-2 TGCGCCAGCAGACTAGCGGGGCAAGAGACCCAGTACTTC CASRLAGQETQYF
TRBJ1-2 TRBD1 few TRBV5-4 TGTGCCAGCAGCTCAGGGGGACAAGACTATGGCTACACCTTC CASSSGGQDYGYTF
TRBJ1-6 TRBD1 few TRBV7-3 TGTGCCAGCAGCTTAGACAGGGAATCACCCCTCCACTTT CASSLDRESPLHF
TRBJ1-6 - - TRBV7-8 TGTGCCAGCAGCTTCACGTGGGAGTATAATTCACCCCTCCACTTT CASSFTWEYNSPLHF
TRBJ1-5 - - TRBV4-1 TGCGCCAGCAGCCCCGAATCAGGGGGCAATCAGCCCCAGCATTTT CASSPESGGNQPQHF
TRBJ1-2 - - TRBV28 TGTGCCAGCAGTTTTCTACCAGGGATCGGTGGCTACACCTTC CASSFLPGIGGYTF
TRBJ2-7 - once TRBV6-9 TGTGCCAGCAGGGGCAAGGGCAGGGCCCACGAGCAGTACTTC CASRGKGRAHEQYF
TRBJ2-3 TRBD2 - TRBV27 TGTGCCAGCAGTTTAGCGGGAGCTATCACAGATACGCAGTATTTT CASSLAGAITDTQYF
TRBJ1-2 TRBD1 - TRBV15 TGTGCCACCAGCAGATACCAGGGACAGCCGAACTATGGCTACACCTTC CATSRYQGQPNYGYTF
TRBJ1-4 - - TRBV11-1 TGTGCCAGCAGCCGCAAGCGGGCTAATGAAAAACTGTTTTTT CASSRKRANEKLFF
TRBJ1-5 - - TRBV9 TGTGCCAGCAGCGTAGGGGAGCTCAATCAGCCCCAGCATTTT CASSVGELNQPQHF
TRBJ1-2 - - TRBV11-2 TGTGCCAGCAGCACCCTGGCAGGGACCTATGGCTACACCTTC CASSTLAGTYGYTF
TRBJ2-7 - - TRBV4-3 TGCGCCAGCAGCCAAGGGTTGAGACCGGGGGAGCAGTACTTC CASSQGLRPGEQYF
TRBJ2-1 - - TRBV4-1 TGCGCCAGCAGCCAAGATGGTGGGGGCTGGTCCTACAATGAGCAGTTCTTC CASSQDGGGWSYNEQFF
TRBJ2-7 TRBD1 - TRBV7-9 TGTGCCAGCAGCTTAGTTGAGACAGGGGGTTCCTACGAGCAGTACTTC CASSLVETGGSYEQYF
TRBJ2-1 - - TRBV25-1 TGTGCCAGCAGTGATGACAGAAGGTTTGGCCATGAGCAGTTCTTC CASSDDRRFGHEQFF
TRBJ2-6 - - TRBV5-5 TGTGCCAGCAGCTTGTCGGCAGCTAGAGGATCTGGGGCCAACGTCCTGACTTTC CASSLSAARGSGANVLTF
TRBJ1-1 - - TRBV5-4 TGTGCCAGCAGTTTCGGGGGGACTGAAGCTTTCTTT CASSFGGTEAFF
TRBJ2-3 TRBD1 - TRBV6-6 TGTGCCAGCAAGAGGACAGGGAGCACAGATACGCAGTATTTT CASKRTGSTDTQYF
TRBJ1-6 - - TRBV4-3 TGCGCCAGCAGCCAATCCCTGACGTTTCGGTCACCCCTCCACTTT CASSQSLTFRSPLHF
TRBJ1-2 - - TRBV12-1 TGTGCCAGCAGCTTTGCGGTGGGGGACTGGGCTGCCAGTGGCTACACCTTC CASSFAVGDWAASGYTF
TRBJ2-1 TRBD2 - TRBV5-1 TGCGCCAGCACCCCTCGGACTAGCGGGAGTGACGGGCAGGCTGAGCAGTTCTTC CASTPRTSGSDGQAEQFF